The T cell receptor (beta chain) described here comes from a study of early T cells in non-severe SARS-CoV-2 infection. The CDR3 covers 17 residues. The V gene lost 2 bases and the J gene lost 0 bases, with 13 bases spanning the gap. Germline assignment: CDR1 KGHSH and CDR2 LQKENI. Each CDR3 protein gets one entry after TCRdb re-called the 5' RACE reads with MiXCR. Altogether tens of thousands of distinct CDR3 sequences are present, approximately 12% being singletons, with the ten largest covering approximately 1.1%. The sequencing here drew on whole blood, taken at baseline. The sequence came from an adult who was a healthcare worker with PCR-confirmed SARS-CoV-2 infection or an uninfected control (not recorded which). The donor label of this sample is uncertain. The chain employs TRBV18 and TRBJ2-2; a weak D match, TRBD1 (6 bases). For the CDR3, the DNA is TGTGCCAGCTCACCATTCAGGGGCAATGCGAACACCGGGGAGCTGTTTTTT. Translating it yields CASSPFRGNANTGELFF.